A single sample is the source of the 16 T cell receptor beta chains below, sequenced in a study of cytomegalovirus exposure and HLA in healthy donors. Researchers ran the PCR with 60 Vbeta and 13 Jbeta primers. Clones were sequenced by immunoSEQ multiplex PCR, and TCRdb holds only the in-frame ones, with some missing. Here the sample table reports about 120,000 clones. Sample: PBMCs. The receptor set was obtained from a man between 18 and 35 years old in good health and CMV-seronegative.

The V call is TRBV4-1, the J call TRBJ2-1; no clear D. In germline, CDR1 is MGHRA, CDR2 YSYEKL. V lost 1 base to trimming and J lost 8 bases, with 3 bases between them. This CDR3 has 11 residues. This CDR3 reads CASSQVDEQFF. In DNA form, the CDR3 reads TGCGCCAGCAGCCAAGTCGATGAGCAGTTCTTC.

This CDR3 is CASSYSEGQGGYEQYF. The DNA of the CDR3 is TGTGCCAGCAGTTACTCCGAGGGACAGGGGGGTTACGAGCAGTACTTC. The V and J genes are TRBV6-5 and TRBJ2-7, with 11 bases aligning to TRBD1. The CDR3 covers 16 residues. V gave up 0 bases and J gave up 4 bases; unmatched junction bases: 5. Germline values: CDR1 MNHEY, CDR2 SVGAGI.

The chain combines TRBV4-2 with TRBJ1-2, with 7 bases fitting TRBD1. V lost 4 bases, J lost 5 bases, and 13 bases stayed unmatched. The CDR3 is 16 amino acids. In germline, CDR1 is LGHNA, CDR2 YNFKEQ. The CDR3 coding sequence is TGTGCCAGCAGCCCGGACCGGGACAGACCTGTTTATGGCTACACCTTC. This codes for CASSPDRDRPVYGYTF.

The rearrangement links TRBV11-2 to TRBJ2-7; D may be TRBD2 (5 bases). Trimming removed 5 bases from V and 3 bases from J, with 5 bases in between. The germline V gene encodes CDR1 SGHAT and CDR2 FQNNGV. CDR3 length: 11 amino acids. CDR3 sequence (DNA): TGTGCCAGCAGCGGAGGCTACGAGCAGTACTTC. Protein: CASSGGYEQYF.

The chain joins TRBV10-2 to TRBJ2-2; a weak D match, TRBD2 (5 bases). V was clipped by 3 bases and J by 5 bases, with 13 bases between them. Germline V gene data show CDR1 as WSHSY and CDR2 as SAAADI. The CDR3 has 15 residues. DNA for the CDR3: TGCGCCAGCAGTGAATTCGGAACTAGAACCGGGGAGCTGTTTTTT. This codes for CASSEFGTRTGELFF.

The chain combines TRBV19 with TRBJ1-5, with a weak D call TRBD1 (5 bases). The ends were cut back, 5 bases at V and 3 bases at J, with 11 bases in the middle. The germline gives CDR1 LNHDA, CDR2 SQIVND (reference sequence). CDR3 size: 14 residues. The chain's CDR3 is CASSPRQINQPQHF. CDR3 nucleotides: TGTGCCAGTAGTCCTAGACAGATCAATCAGCCCCAGCATTTT.

The rearrangement links TRBV27 to TRBJ1-2; TRBD1 is a possible D gene (6 bases). Germline V gene data show CDR1 as MNHEY and CDR2 as SMNVEV (reference sequence). V was shortened by 5 bases and J by 2 bases, with 12 bases between the two germline ends. CDR3 length: 14 amino acids. As DNA, the CDR3 is TGTGCCAGCAGTCCCTGGACAGCCAACTATGGCTACACCTTC. This sequence encodes CASSPWTANYGYTF.

The chain links TRBV5-1 to TRBJ2-3, with D hard to call. CDR3 size: 12 residues. V gave up 0 bases and J gave up 4 bases, with 3 bases separating them. The germline gives CDR1 SGHRS, CDR2 YFSETQ. CDR3 coding DNA: TGCGCCAGCAGCTTGGAGCCAGATACGCAGTATTTT. Residues: CASSLEPDTQYF.

The rearrangement joins TRBV10-3 to TRBJ2-3; TRBD1 aligns across 10 bases. The CDR3 sequence is 15 residues long. J was trimmed by 2 bases and V by 3 bases; bases with no gene match: 2. Looked up from germline, CDR1 is ENHRY and CDR2 is SYGVKD. The CDR3 here is CAISEGQGDTDTQYF. CDR3 in DNA: TGTGCCATCAGTGAAGGACAGGGGGACACAGATACGCAGTATTTT.

The chain is built from TRBV2 and TRBJ1-2; 10 positions agree with TRBD1. Germline lookup yields CDR1 SNHLY and CDR2 FYNNEI. V was pared by 6 bases and J by 6 bases, with 7 bases of the junction left unmatched. The CDR3 is 14 residues long. The CDR3 sequence: CASRPGQGNDGYTF. CDR3 DNA sequence: TGTGCCAGCAGGCCGGGACAGGGGAATGATGGCTACACCTTC.

This rearrangement joins TRBV6-5 to TRBJ1-1; D may be TRBD1 (5 bases). The V and J ends lost 3 bases and 1 base respectively, with 6 bases between them. This CDR3 has 13 residues. Germline CDR1 is MNHEY and CDR2 is SVGAGI. CDR3 residues: CASSYGQNTEAFF. The CDR3 DNA reads TGTGCCAGCAGTTATGGACAGAACACTGAAGCTTTCTTT.

The chain carries TRBV6-1 and TRBJ2-7, with 15 positions matching TRBD2. Germline V lookup: CDR1 MNHNS, CDR2 SASEGT. This CDR3 region has 15 residues. V shed 4 bases, J shed 4 bases, and the junction held 2 bases outside the gene matches. CDR3 loop: CASSAGLAGGYEQYF. The CDR3 nucleotides are TGTGCCAGCAGTGCCGGACTAGCGGGAGGGTACGAGCAGTACTTC.

The V call is TRBV7-3, the J call TRBJ2-1; 14 bases map to TRBD2. Germline V gene lookup returns CDR1 SGHTA and CDR2 FQGTGA. CDR3 length: 18 residues. Losses at the gene ends were 4 bases for V and 6 bases for J; bases not matched to a gene: 11. CDR3 sequence: CASSSPLTSGGAGNEQFF. CDR3 in DNA: TGTGCCAGCAGCTCCCCCCTGACTAGCGGGGGGGCCGGCAATGAGCAGTTCTTC.

The chain uses TRBV4-1 and TRBJ2-3; 7 bases fit TRBD2. Looked up from germline, CDR1 is MGHRA and CDR2 is YSYEKL. Trimming cost V 1 base and J 2 bases; bases outside gene matches: 12. The CDR3 totals 18 residues. In DNA form, the CDR3 reads TGCGCCAGCAGCCAAGCGTTGGGTTCTAGCGGCTACACAGATACGCAGTATTTT. This sequence encodes CASSQALGSSGYTDTQYF.

The chain joins TRBV10-1 to TRBJ2-2; 8 nucleotides match TRBD1. The CDR3 runs 15 residues. Germline-derived CDR1 and CDR2 are WNHNN and SYGVQD (reference sequence). V shed 5 bases, J shed 2 bases, and the junction held 4 bases outside the gene matches. The CDR3 sequence: CASSSDRGNTGELFF. The CDR3 nucleotides read TGCGCCAGCAGTTCCGACAGGGGAAACACCGGGGAGCTGTTTTTT.

The chain has TRBV11-3 and TRBJ1-1; perhaps TRBD1 as D (5 bases). Trimming removed 0 bases at V and 5 bases at J, with 7 bases between. The length of the CDR3 is 13 residues. Per germline, CDR1 SGHNT and CDR2 YENEEA. CDR3 sequence: CASSLDRDTEAFF. In nucleotides, the CDR3 is TGTGCCAGCAGCTTAGACAGGGATACTGAAGCTTTCTTT.